Sequencing of this T cell receptor (beta chain) was carried out in a study of CD4 T cell repertoires in COVID-19 (TCRdb year 2021). In the study overall: For cross-reactivity analysis, CFSE-low cells were expanded with IL-2 for under 11 days and were then relabeled and restimulated with spike proteins from other coronaviruses. In COVID-19-recovered individuals, the study described naturally processed CD4+ T cell responses to SARS-CoV-2 spike and nucleoprotein and used TCR Vbeta sequencing to evaluate clonal composition. TCR Vbeta repertoire analysis of SARS-CoV-2-reactive T cells was conducted at the subset level in a few recovered individuals. Summary of the overall study and its limitations: Between about 6 and 25% of SARS-CoV-2 clonotypes were also found in SARS-CoV and/or HKU1 spike-stimulated secondary cultures, consistent with cross-reactivity. Two or all three memory subsets shared several of the most expanded SARS-CoV-2-reactive clonotypes, which suggests intraclonal diversification.

Cut back by 3 bases and 7 bases, the V and J ends lie 9 bases apart. Counted from cysteine to phenylalanine, this CDR3 has 12 amino acids. The kept DNA is CDR3 alone, 36 bases in frame from the first base. This specimen's time point label, per the study, means: sample from a COVID-19-recovered individual after infection. Donors were patients who had recovered from mild-to-severe COVID-19. Memory T cell samples that were not cultured were sequenced immediately after ex vivo isolation. From peripheral blood mononuclear cells, the researchers isolated CD4+ total memory, central memory, effector memory and circulating T follicular helper cells. The receptor library was made with the immunoSEQ multiplex PCR assay. The original pipeline was this. Repertoire overlap between subsets was quantified using the Chao-Jaccard similarity index and counts of shared clonotypes. TCRdb took this table from immuneACCESS and kept in-frame rearrangements with V and J called. Such tables lack part of the clones; where checked against another copy, unresolved V genes explain under half of the gap, and the rest is unexplained. V and J calls and clone size are as listed in that table; D and trimming were resolved from the DNA. The sample data list about 75,000 clones, and 83% of these were observed just once. The ten largest make up around 0.58% of the sample.

As concerns this clone: Its cognate antigen has yet to be identified. The record has no base qualities; no much larger clone is one base away.

The TCR sequence derives from a human donor who had COVID-19. The sequences come from CD4+ T cells from peripheral blood, collected after recovery from COVID-19. This chain joins TRBV12-3 or TRBV12-4 to TRBJ1-1; TRBD1 might be the D gene, on 6 matching bases. The DNA sequence reads TGTGCCAGCAGTTTTGGACAGATTGAAGCTTTCTTT. Protein translation: CASSFGQIEAFF.